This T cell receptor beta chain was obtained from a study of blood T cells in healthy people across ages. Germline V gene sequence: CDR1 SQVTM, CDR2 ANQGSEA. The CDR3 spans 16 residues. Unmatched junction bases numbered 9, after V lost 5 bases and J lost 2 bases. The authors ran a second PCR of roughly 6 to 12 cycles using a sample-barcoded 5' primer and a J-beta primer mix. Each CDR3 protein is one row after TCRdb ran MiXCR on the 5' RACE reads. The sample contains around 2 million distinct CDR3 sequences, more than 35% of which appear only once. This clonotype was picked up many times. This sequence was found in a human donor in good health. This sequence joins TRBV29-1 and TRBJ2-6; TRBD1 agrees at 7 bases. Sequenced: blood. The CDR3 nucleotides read TGCAGCGTTACAGGGGTGGGAGTTCCTGGGGCCAACGTCCTGACTTTC. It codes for CSVTGVGVPGANVLTF.